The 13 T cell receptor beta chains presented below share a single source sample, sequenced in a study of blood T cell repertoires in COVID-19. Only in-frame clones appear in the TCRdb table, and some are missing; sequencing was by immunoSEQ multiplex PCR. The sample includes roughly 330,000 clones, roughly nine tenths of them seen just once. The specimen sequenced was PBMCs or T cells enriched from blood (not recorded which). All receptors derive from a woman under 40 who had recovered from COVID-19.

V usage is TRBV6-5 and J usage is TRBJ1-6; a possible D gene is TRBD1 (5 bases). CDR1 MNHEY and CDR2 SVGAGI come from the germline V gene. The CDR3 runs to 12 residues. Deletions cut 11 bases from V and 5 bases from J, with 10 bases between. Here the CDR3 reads CASRGNNSPLHF. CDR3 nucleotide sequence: TGTGCCTCCCGGGGGAATAATTCACCCCTCCACTTT.

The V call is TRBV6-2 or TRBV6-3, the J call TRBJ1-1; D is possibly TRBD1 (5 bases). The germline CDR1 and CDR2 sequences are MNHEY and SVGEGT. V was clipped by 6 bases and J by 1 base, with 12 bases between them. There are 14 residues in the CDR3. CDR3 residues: CASSSATGNTEAFF. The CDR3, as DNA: TGTGCCAGCAGCTCCGCTACAGGGAACACTGAAGCTTTCTTT.

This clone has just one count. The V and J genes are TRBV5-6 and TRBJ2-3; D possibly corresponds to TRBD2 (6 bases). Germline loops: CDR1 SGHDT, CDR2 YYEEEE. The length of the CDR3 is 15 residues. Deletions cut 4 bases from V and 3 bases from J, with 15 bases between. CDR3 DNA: TGTGCCAGCAGCCCGGTCAGCGGGCGGACAGATACGCAGTATTTT. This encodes CASSPVSGRTDTQYF.

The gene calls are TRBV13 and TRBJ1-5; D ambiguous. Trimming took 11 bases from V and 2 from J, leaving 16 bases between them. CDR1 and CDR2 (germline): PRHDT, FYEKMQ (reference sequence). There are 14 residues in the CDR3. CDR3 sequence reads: CAAPVEPRNQPQHF. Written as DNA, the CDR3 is TGTGCCGCACCGGTAGAACCCCGCAATCAGCCCCAGCATTTT. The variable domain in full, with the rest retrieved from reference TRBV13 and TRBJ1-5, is AAGVIQSPRHLIKEKRETATLKCYPIPRHDTVYWYQQGPGQDPQFLISFYEKMQSDKGSIPDRFSAQQFSDYHSELNMSSLELGDSALYFCAAPVEPRNQPQHFGDGTRLSIL.

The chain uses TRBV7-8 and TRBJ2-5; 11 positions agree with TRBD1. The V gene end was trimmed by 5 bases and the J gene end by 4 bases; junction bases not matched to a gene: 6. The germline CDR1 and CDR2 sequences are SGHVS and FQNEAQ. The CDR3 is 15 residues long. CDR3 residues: CASSQQDRGPETQYF. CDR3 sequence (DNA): TGTGCCAGCAGCCAGCAGGACAGGGGGCCAGAGACCCAGTACTTC.

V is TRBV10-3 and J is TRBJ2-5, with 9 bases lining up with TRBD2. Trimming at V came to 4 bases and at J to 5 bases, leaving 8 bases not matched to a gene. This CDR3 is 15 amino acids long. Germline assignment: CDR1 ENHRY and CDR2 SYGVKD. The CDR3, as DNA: TGTGCCATCAGTGGCGGGGGGGCCACCGGGGAGACCCAGTACTTC. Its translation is CAISGGGATGETQYF.

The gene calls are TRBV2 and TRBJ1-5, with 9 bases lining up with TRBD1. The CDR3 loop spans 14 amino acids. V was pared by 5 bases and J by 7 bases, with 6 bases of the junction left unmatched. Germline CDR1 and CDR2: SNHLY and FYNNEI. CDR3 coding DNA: TGTGCCAGCAGTTCCGGGACAGGGAACCAGCCCCAGCATTTT. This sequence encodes CASSSGTGNQPQHF.

CDR3 coding DNA: TGTGCCAGCTCACCAGGACAGGGCGTTTACGAGCAGTACTTC. It specifies CASSPGQGVYEQYF. This chain joins TRBV18 and TRBJ2-7, with 8 bases that match TRBD1. The CDR3 extends over 14 amino acids. Germline lookup yields CDR1 KGHSH and CDR2 LQKENI. The J segment lost 4 bases and the V segment lost 2 bases, leaving 4 bases of the junction unmatched. Combining the CDR3 with reference TRBV18 and TRBJ2-7 gives the whole variable domain NAGVMQNPRHLVRRRGQEARLRCSPMKGHSHVYWYRQLPEEGLKFMVYLQKENIIDESGMPKERFSAEFPKEGPSILRIQQVVRGDSAAYFCASSPGQGVYEQYFGPGTRLTVT.

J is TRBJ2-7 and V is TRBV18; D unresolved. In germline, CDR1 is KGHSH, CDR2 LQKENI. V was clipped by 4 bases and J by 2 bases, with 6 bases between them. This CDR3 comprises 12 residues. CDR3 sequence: CASSRGAYEQYF. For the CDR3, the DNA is TGTGCCAGCTCACGAGGAGCCTACGAGCAGTACTTC. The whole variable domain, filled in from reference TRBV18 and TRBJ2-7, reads NAGVMQNPRHLVRRRGQEARLRCSPMKGHSHVYWYRQLPEEGLKFMVYLQKENIIDESGMPKERFSAEFPKEGPSILRIQQVVRGDSAAYFCASSRGAYEQYFGPGTRLTVT.

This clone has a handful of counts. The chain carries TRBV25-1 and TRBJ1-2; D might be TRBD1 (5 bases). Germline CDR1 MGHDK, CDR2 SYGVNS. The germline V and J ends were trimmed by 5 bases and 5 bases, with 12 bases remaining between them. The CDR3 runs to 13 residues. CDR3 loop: CASSPLGQYGYTF. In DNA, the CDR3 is TGTGCCAGCAGTCCCCTCGGACAATATGGCTACACCTTC.

CDR3 in amino acids: CASRFGTGAAEQYF. In DNA, the CDR3 is TGTGCCAGCAGATTCGGGACAGGGGCGGCAGAGCAGTACTTC. V gene TRBV27 combines with J gene TRBJ2-7, with 10 positions matching TRBD1. The J segment lost 7 bases and the V segment lost 6 bases, leaving 9 bases of the junction unmatched. Germline V gene data show CDR1 as MNHEY and CDR2 as SMNVEV (reference sequence). The length of the CDR3 is 14 residues.

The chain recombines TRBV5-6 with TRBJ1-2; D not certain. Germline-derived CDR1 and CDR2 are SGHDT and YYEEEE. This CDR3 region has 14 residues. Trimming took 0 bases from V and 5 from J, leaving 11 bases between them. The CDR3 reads CASSLGAGFYGYTF. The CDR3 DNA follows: TGTGCCAGCAGCTTGGGGGCTGGGTTTTATGGCTACACCTTC.

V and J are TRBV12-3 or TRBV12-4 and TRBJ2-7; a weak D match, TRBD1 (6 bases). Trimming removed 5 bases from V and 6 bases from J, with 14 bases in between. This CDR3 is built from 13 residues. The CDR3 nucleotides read TGTGCCAGCAGTCTGGACAGACGAGGCGAGCAGTACTTC. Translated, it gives CASSLDRRGEQYF.